Presented here are 18 T cell receptor beta chains from one specimen sequenced in a study of cytomegalovirus exposure and HLA in healthy donors. The PCR was carried out with 60 Vbeta primers and 13 Jbeta primers. Sequencing was performed with immunoSEQ multiplex PCR; in TCRdb, only in-frame clones are kept and a portion is missing. The sample has about 110,000 clones; approximately 15% are singletons. Sequences were obtained from PBMCs. The receptor source for this set is a woman aged 18-30 years in good health and CMV-seronegative.

V and J are TRBV28 and TRBJ2-7, with 7 bases lining up with TRBD1. The CDR3 spans 16 residues. The V gene's germline CDR1 is MDHEN and CDR2 SYDVKM. After removal of 2 bases from V and 1 base from J, the junction contained 8 bases not matched to a gene. Here the CDR3 reads CASSLGDRALSYEQYF. Written as DNA, the CDR3 is TGTGCCAGCAGTTTAGGCGACAGGGCCCTTTCCTACGAGCAGTACTTC.

This clone showed up just a few times. The chain links TRBV7-7 to TRBJ1-2; possibly TRBD1 for D (5 bases). The V gene lost 9 bases and the J gene lost 7 bases, with 33 bases spanning the gap. The CDR3 has 18 amino acids. Germline values: CDR1 SSHAT, CDR2 FNYEAQ (reference sequence). CDR3 coding DNA: TGTGCCAGTAGTCCTCTAGTGGTAGGGGCACTTATAGTTTCTGGCTACACCTTC. Translation: CASSPLVVGALIVSGYTF.

In its sample, this clone was seen once. This chain uses TRBV13 with TRBJ2-7; 10 bases fit TRBD1. After removal of 4 bases from V and 4 bases from J, the junction contained 4 bases not matched to a gene. Germline lookup yields CDR1 PRHDT and CDR2 FYEKMQ (reference sequence). CDR3 length: 14 amino acids. The DNA of the CDR3 is TGTGCCAGCAGCTCTCGACAGGGGGCTTACGAGCAGTACTTC. This encodes CASSSRQGAYEQYF.

For the CDR3, the DNA is TGTGCCAGCAGCTCCGGTGGGGCCGGCATGAACACTGAAGCTTTCTTT. As protein: CASSSGGAGMNTEAFF. The genes are TRBV4-2 and TRBJ1-1; weak D call: TRBD1 (5 bases). Trimming left V 5 bases short and J 0 bases short, with 16 bases between. The CDR3 is 16 residues long. The germline gives CDR1 LGHNA, CDR2 YNFKEQ.

The sample holds a few counts of this clone. The rearrangement joins TRBV28 to TRBJ1-1; D is undetermined. Germline V gene lookup returns CDR1 MDHEN and CDR2 SYDVKM. This CDR3 region has 13 residues. V shed 7 bases and J shed 0 bases, with 9 bases lying between them. CDR3 DNA: TGTGCCAGCACCCGCCCGGTGAACACTGAAGCTTTCTTT. This codes for CASTRPVNTEAFF.

This clone has only a few counts. This chain connects TRBV6-5 to TRBJ2-1; the D gene is possibly TRBD1 (7 bases). This CDR3 has 13 amino acids. V lost 2 bases and J lost 10, with 12 bases in between. Germline lookup yields CDR1 MNHEY and CDR2 SVGAGI. In DNA form, the CDR3 reads TGTGCCAGCAGTTACGGAGGGGGCAAGGAGCAGTTCTTC. It translates to CASSYGGGKEQFF.

This clone occurred a few times. The rearrangement uses TRBV7-8 and TRBJ2-7; D is unclear. CDR1 and CDR2 (germline): SGHVS, FQNEAQ. Trimming stripped 6 bases from V and 2 bases from J, with 8 bases between. The CDR3 is made up of 12 amino acids. CDR3 residues: CASSMLAYEQYF. The CDR3 DNA is TGTGCCAGCAGTATGCTAGCCTACGAGCAGTACTTC.

The chain uses TRBV2 and TRBJ2-1; 7 nucleotides agree with TRBD2. V lost 1 base, J lost 2 bases, and 2 bases stayed unmatched. Per the germline V gene, CDR1 is SNHLY and CDR2 is FYNNEI. The CDR3 has 15 residues. Here the CDR3 reads CASSEGLAAYNEQFF. The CDR3 DNA reads TGTGCCAGCAGTGAAGGGCTAGCGGCCTACAATGAGCAGTTCTTC.

This clone turned up a few times. The rearrangement links TRBV28 to TRBJ1-1; D is undetermined. The germline gives CDR1 MDHEN, CDR2 SYDVKM. V was pared by 5 bases and J by 10 bases, with 11 bases between. CDR3 length equals 11 residues. The CDR3 loop reads CASSTQVRAFF. The CDR3, as DNA: TGTGCCAGCAGTACTCAGGTGCGAGCTTTCTTT.

The gene calls are TRBV5-6 and TRBJ2-5; D is perhaps TRBD1 (5 bases). This CDR3 region has 15 residues. Trimming left V 0 bases short and J 1 base short, with 10 bases between. Per the germline V gene, CDR1 is SGHDT and CDR2 is YYEEEE. The CDR3 DNA sequence: TGTGCCAGCAGCTTGGTGACAGTCATCCAAGAGACCCAGTACTTC. This gives the protein CASSLVTVIQETQYF.

The chain recombines TRBV5-1 with TRBJ1-2; D is unresolved. This CDR3 contains 14 residues. Trimming stripped 7 bases from V and 4 bases from J, with 17 bases between. Germline V gene data show CDR1 as SGHRS and CDR2 as YFSETQ. The CDR3 loop reads CASSVVGESYGYTF. The DNA of the CDR3 is TGCGCCAGCTCCGTCGTTGGGGAGAGCTATGGCTACACCTTC.

The V gene is TRBV20-1, the J gene TRBJ2-7; D is unresolved. The germline V gene encodes CDR1 DFQATT and CDR2 SNEGSKA (reference sequence). The CDR3 contains 11 residues. V dropped 5 bases and J dropped 7 bases, with 12 bases sitting between them. The CDR3 bases are TGCAGTGCTGAAAGACTGAGGGAGCAGTACTTC. Its protein product is CSAERLREQYF.

This clone was counted only a few times. V gene TRBV7-3 combines with J gene TRBJ2-2; possible D gene TRBD1, 6 bases. The CDR3 runs to 15 residues. V lost 0 bases and J lost 5, with 10 bases in between. Germline V gene data show CDR1 as SGHTA and CDR2 as FQGTGA. CDR3 in DNA: TGTGCCAGCAGCTTAACGGCAGGGACAACCGGGGAGCTGTTTTTT. Its protein is CASSLTAGTTGELFF. Filled out from reference TRBV7-3 and TRBJ2-2, the complete variable domain reads GAGVSQTPSNKVTEKGKYVELRCDPISGHTALYWYRQSLGQGPEFLIYFQGTGAADDSGLPNDRFFAVRPEGSVSTLKIQRTERGDSAVYLCASSLTAGTTGELFFGEGSRLTVL.

This clone was counted only a few times. The V gene is TRBV13, the J gene TRBJ2-1; TRBD2 agrees at 10 bases. There are 19 residues in the CDR3. V was clipped by 1 base and J by 2 bases; unmatched bases: 11. In germline, CDR1 is PRHDT, CDR2 FYEKMQ (reference sequence). The CDR3 DNA sequence: TGTGCCAGCAGCTTAGTACCTTTAGCGGGGGGAATCCCCTACAATGAGCAGTTCTTC. It translates to CASSLVPLAGGIPYNEQFF.

V and J are TRBV29-1 and TRBJ2-1; TRBD2 is a possible D gene (5 bases). CDR3 length equals 17 residues. The germline gives CDR1 SQVTM, CDR2 ANQGSEA. Trimming took off 0 bases at V and 1 base at J, with 16 bases between the two ends. The CDR3 sequence: CSVEDRRGRGSYNEQFF. In DNA form, the CDR3 reads TGCAGCGTTGAAGATCGGCGAGGGAGAGGGTCCTACAATGAGCAGTTCTTC.

This clone has only a few counts. The chain combines TRBV5-1 with TRBJ2-5; 15 bases agree with TRBD2. Germline-derived CDR1 and CDR2 are SGHRS and YFSETQ. The length of the CDR3 is 15 residues. The ends lost 4 bases at V and 5 bases at J; junction bases unmatched: 3. The CDR3: CASSQGLAGGETQYF. In nucleotides, the CDR3 is TGCGCCAGCAGCCAGGGACTAGCGGGGGGTGAGACCCAGTACTTC.

The chain has TRBV15 and TRBJ2-5, with D tentatively TRBD2 (5 bases). Trimming took 3 bases from V and 5 from J, leaving 13 bases between them. Germline V gene lookup returns CDR1 LNHNV and CDR2 YYDKDF (reference sequence). The CDR3 has 14 amino acids. The CDR3 loop reads CATSSLGERETQYF. For the CDR3, the DNA is TGTGCCACCAGCAGCCTCGGGGAGCGGGAGACCCAGTACTTC.

The chain combines TRBV28 with TRBJ2-3, with 13 bases lining up with TRBD2. Germline V CDR1 and CDR2: MDHEN, SYDVKM. The CDR3 length is 18 residues. Trimming cost V 6 bases and J 1 base; bases outside gene matches: 10. The CDR3 loop reads CASSATSGGVYRTDTQYF. CDR3 bases: TGTGCCAGCAGCGCTACTAGCGGGGGGGTTTACCGCACAGATACGCAGTATTTT.